This T cell receptor (beta chain) is from a study of T cells in localized non-small cell lung cancer. This clone was recorded only once. Clones were sequenced by immunoSEQ multiplex PCR, and TCRdb holds only the in-frame ones, with some missing. The table shows 25,000 to 30,000 clones, with around nine tenths occurring only once. This CDR3 is 14 amino acids long. V was cut by 4 bases and J by 7 bases, with 14 bases left in between. Germline V gene lookup returns CDR1 SSHAT and CDR2 FNYEAQ (reference sequence). This sequence was found in a woman between 18 and 50 years old with stage I lung adenocarcinoma. The input for sequencing was peripheral blood, taken before any cancer treatment. The V call is TRBV7-7, the J call TRBJ1-5; D unresolved. The CDR3, as DNA: TGTGCCAGCAGCTCCGGGCTGGCGGAACAGCCCCAGCATTTT. Residues: CASSSGLAEQPQHF.